The 18 T cell receptor beta chains below all came from one sample that was sequenced in a study of blood T cell repertoires in COVID-19. The assay was immunoSEQ multiplex PCR, and TCRdb's table has in-frame clones only and misses some. The sample consists of some 300,000 clones, 85% to 90% of them appearing once. The sample consisted of peripheral blood. The receptors stem from a woman between 35 and 50 years old with COVID-19, enrolled during active disease.

V usage is TRBV27 and J usage is TRBJ1-3, with D possibly matching TRBD1 (5 bases). The CDR3 consists of 16 residues. Trimming pared 1 base from V and 4 bases from J, leaving 14 bases between. Germline V lookup: CDR1 MNHEY, CDR2 SMNVEV (reference sequence). CDR3 sequence (DNA): TGTGCCAGCAGTTTATTTGGAGGGGCCGCGGGAAACACCATATATTTT. Amino acid sequence: CASSLFGGAAGNTIYF.

V is TRBV2 and J is TRBJ2-3, with 12 bases lining up with TRBD2. This CDR3 has 15 amino acids. V lost 4 bases and J lost 6; bases outside the gene matches: 5. CDR1 is SNHLY, CDR2 FYNNEI, per germline. The CDR3 here is CASSALAGGMDTQYF. DNA for the CDR3: TGTGCCAGCAGTGCTCTAGCGGGGGGGATGGATACGCAGTATTTT.

The V gene is TRBV27, the J gene TRBJ2-1; 8 bases line up with TRBD1. The CDR3 covers 15 residues. Losses at the gene ends were 5 bases for V and 4 bases for J; bases not matched to a gene: 7. CDR1 is MNHEY and CDR2 is SMNVEV in the germline V gene (reference sequence). CDR3: CASSPRDRRYNEQFF. The CDR3, as DNA: TGTGCCAGCAGTCCCCGGGACAGGAGATACAATGAGCAGTTCTTC.

This chain links TRBV11-2 with TRBJ1-3, with D hard to call. V shed 0 bases and J shed 8 bases, with 5 bases lying between them. Germline CDR1 reads SGHAT; CDR2 reads FQNNGV. This CDR3 contains 12 residues. The CDR3 bases are TGTGCCAGCAGCTTAGATCGTGACACCATATATTTT. Its translation is CASSLDRDTIYF. The full variable domain, with the rest looked up from reference TRBV11-2 and TRBJ1-3, is EAGVAQSPRYKIIEKRQSVAFWCNPISGHATLYWYQQILGQGPKLLIQFQNNGVVDDSQLPKDRFSAERLKGVDSTLKIQPAKLEDSAVYLCASSLDRDTIYFGEGSWLTVV.

This chain connects TRBV6-2 or TRBV6-3 to TRBJ1-1; D uncertain. Germline V CDR1 and CDR2: MNHEY, SVGEGT. This CDR3 comprises 12 residues. With 5 bases removed from V and 4 bases from J, the gap between germline ends came to 8 bases. This CDR3 is CASSPGSTEAFF. The CDR3 nucleotides are TGTGCCAGCAGTCCAGGATCCACTGAAGCTTTCTTT.

This clone was seen only once. The rearrangement joins TRBV4-3 to TRBJ2-1; TRBD2 matches at 8 bases. CDR1 LGHNA and CDR2 YSLEER come from the germline V gene. V was pared by 3 bases and J by 4 bases, with 5 bases of the junction left unmatched. CDR3 length: 15 residues. Here the CDR3 DNA reads TGCGCCAGCAGCCAGACGCAGCGGGAGTACAATGAGCAGTTCTTC. The encoded protein is CASSQTQREYNEQFF.

The rearrangement uses TRBV5-1 and TRBJ1-1, with 7 bases lining up with TRBD1. The CDR3 spans 13 residues. CDR1 and CDR2 from the germline V gene are SGHRS and YFSETQ. Trimming took 3 bases from V and 4 from J; bases not matched to a gene: 3. The CDR3, as DNA: TGCGCCAGCAGCTACCGACAGGGCACTGAAGCTTTCTTT. Amino acids: CASSYRQGTEAFF. The full variable domain, completed using reference TRBV5-1 and TRBJ1-1, is KAGVTQTPRYLIKTRGQQVTLSCSPISGHRSVSWYQQTPGQGLQFLFEYFSETQRNKGNFPGRFSGRQFSNSRSEMNVSTLELGDSALYLCASSYRQGTEAFFGQGTRLTVV.

The chain couples TRBV5-1 to TRBJ1-4; maybe TRBD1 (6 bases). CDR1 and CDR2 (germline): SGHRS, YFSETQ. Trimming cost V 1 base and J 2 bases, with 9 bases left between them. The CDR3 has 15 amino acids. CDR3 nucleotides: TGCGCCAGCAGCTTGCGCGGGGGCACTAATGAAAAACTGTTTTTT. Its protein product is CASSLRGGTNEKLFF. Full variable domain (outside the CDR3, taken from reference TRBV5-1 and TRBJ1-4): KAGVTQTPRYLIKTRGQQVTLSCSPISGHRSVSWYQQTPGQGLQFLFEYFSETQRNKGNFPGRFSGRQFSNSRSEMNVSTLELGDSALYLCASSLRGGTNEKLFFGSGTQLSVL.

This chain uses TRBV27 with TRBJ2-7, with 7 positions matching TRBD2. V shed 5 bases, J shed 5 bases, and the junction held 12 bases outside the gene matches. CDR1 and CDR2 (germline): MNHEY, SMNVEV (reference sequence). This CDR3 contains 15 residues. The CDR3 DNA is TGTGCCAGCAGTCCGCCTCGGGGGAGGGCCAACGAGCAGTACTTC. Its protein product is CASSPPRGRANEQYF.

The V gene is TRBV21-1, the J gene TRBJ2-7; the table's D call, TRBD2, was not checked against the DNA. TRBV21-1 is listed as a pseudogene. The CDR3 contains 16 residues. The chain's CDR3 is CASSLGSGGSSYEQYF. The DNA for the CDR3 is TGTGCCAGCAGCCTTGGGAGCGGGGGCAGCTCCTACGAGCAGTACTTC.

This clone occurred once. V gene TRBV7-8 combines with J gene TRBJ2-1; 14 positions agree with TRBD2. This CDR3 has 16 residues. The ends lost 5 bases at V and 7 bases at J; junction bases unmatched: 7. CDR1 and CDR2 (germline): SGHVS, FQNEAQ. The CDR3 DNA sequence: TGTGCCAGCAGCCCGGGACTAGCGGGAGTCTCAAATGAGCAGTTCTTC. Translated: CASSPGLAGVSNEQFF. Full variable domain (missing parts from reference TRBV7-8 and TRBJ2-1): GAGVSQSPRYKVAKRGQDVALRCDPISGHVSLFWYQQALGQGPEFLTYFQNEAQLDKSGLPSDRFFAERPEGSVSTLKIQRTQQEDSAVYLCASSPGLAGVSNEQFFGPGTRLTVL.

The rearrangement uses TRBV4-3 and TRBJ1-1; D is undetermined. The CDR3 contains 16 residues. V was clipped by 0 bases and J by 3 bases, with 14 bases between them. The germline CDR1 and CDR2 sequences are LGHNA and YSLEER. CDR3 protein: CASSQDRGIDHTEAFF. As DNA, the CDR3 is TGCGCCAGCAGCCAAGATCGGGGTATCGATCACACTGAAGCTTTCTTT.

The chain couples TRBV28 to TRBJ2-7, with 9 bases that match TRBD1. J was trimmed by 5 bases and V by 5 bases; bases with no gene match: 10. The CDR3 contains 15 residues. Germline V CDR1 and CDR2: MDHEN, SYDVKM. The CDR3: CASSRPGQGGHEQYF. The CDR3 DNA reads as TGTGCCAGCAGTCGGCCGGGACAGGGAGGCCACGAGCAGTACTTC.

CDR3 region: CASSRVGALAGSLGQFF. CDR3 DNA: TGCGCCAGCAGCCGAGTGGGGGCACTAGCGGGTTCTCTAGGGCAGTTCTTC. The chain is built from TRBV4-1 and TRBJ2-1; 9 bases map to TRBD2. The CDR3 has 17 amino acids. V was clipped by 4 bases and J by 12 bases; unmatched bases: 19. Germline CDR1 MGHRA, CDR2 YSYEKL.

The V and J genes are TRBV5-1 and TRBJ1-4; 9 bases match TRBD1. The CDR3 totals 16 residues. CDR1 is SGHRS and CDR2 is YFSETQ in the germline V gene. V lost 2 bases and J lost 7; bases outside the gene matches: 9. CDR3 region: CASSFMGQGVSEKLFF. CDR3 nucleotides: TGCGCCAGCAGCTTCATGGGACAGGGAGTGAGTGAAAAACTGTTTTTT.

CDR3 amino acids: CASSFGTGTDTQYF. In nucleotides, the CDR3 is TGTGCCAGCAGCTTCGGGACTGGCACAGATACGCAGTATTTT. This sequence joins TRBV7-6 and TRBJ2-3; tentatively, D is TRBD2 (6 bases). The CDR3 consists of 14 residues. Germline V gives CDR1 SGHVS, CDR2 FNYEAQ. Between the trimmed V and J ends, which lost 3 bases and 1 base, there was a span of 8 bases.

The chain employs TRBV5-6 and TRBJ1-2, with 8 bases identical to TRBD1. The germline gives CDR1 SGHDT, CDR2 YYEEEE. V trimming: 0 bases; J trimming: 1 base; junction bases outside the gene matches: 2. The CDR3 has 15 residues. CDR3 DNA: TGTGCCAGCAGCTTGGGGACAGGGAATAACTATGGCTACACCTTC. Translation: CASSLGTGNNYGYTF.

The genes are TRBV4-1 and TRBJ2-7, with 9 bases fitting TRBD1. V was clipped by 3 bases and J by 5 bases; unmatched bases: 8. The CDR3 is 15 amino acids. CDR1 MGHRA and CDR2 YSYEKL come from the germline V gene. CDR3 DNA sequence: TGCGCCAGCAGCCACCTGGACAGGGGAGTCAACGAGCAGTACTTC. It codes for CASSHLDRGVNEQYF.